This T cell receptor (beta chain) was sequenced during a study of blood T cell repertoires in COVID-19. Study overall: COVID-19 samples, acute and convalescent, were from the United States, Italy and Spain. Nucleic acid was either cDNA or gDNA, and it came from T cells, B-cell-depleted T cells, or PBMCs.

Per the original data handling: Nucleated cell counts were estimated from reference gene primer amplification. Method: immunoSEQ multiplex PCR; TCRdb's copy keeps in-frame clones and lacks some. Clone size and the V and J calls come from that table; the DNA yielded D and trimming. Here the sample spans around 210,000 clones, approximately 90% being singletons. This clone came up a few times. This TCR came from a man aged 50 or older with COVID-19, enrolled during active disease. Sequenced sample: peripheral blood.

CDR3 DNA sequence: TGTGCCAGCAGTGCCGTCGGGACAGGGGAATCACCCCTCCACTTT. Translation gives CASSAVGTGESPLHF. The J gene is TRBJ1-6, the V gene TRBV2; 10 bases match TRBD1. The CDR3 extends over 15 amino acids. V shed 4 bases and J 10 bases; nucleotides not matched to a gene: 7. The germline gives CDR1 SNHLY, CDR2 FYNNEI.